Presented here are 9 T cell receptor beta chains from one specimen sequenced in a study of T-cell reconstitution after alpha-beta-depleted transplantation in children (dated by TCRdb to 2016 to 2017). The treatment or condition label of this sample denotes: allogeneic hematopoietic cell transplantation with graft depleted of TCRalphabeta T cells and CD19 B cells. Library creation used PCR. TCRdb lists the instrument as Illumina HiSeq 2500. Molecular barcoding was employed in the preparation of TCR libraries, with unique molecular identifiers being used to normalize TCRbeta repertoire quantification. TCRdb trimmed public reads at Q25 via fastp, called clones via MiXCR and kept in-frame beta chains. Rows matching on CDR3 protein sequence are summarized as one entry with the most common DNA and genes. For this sample there are some 200,000 distinct CDR3 sequences; around 5.9% appear just once. 4.5% of the sample rests with the top ten.

The source was PBMCs, collected before TCRalphabeta/CD19-depleted stem cell transplant. Source of these receptors: a girl under two years old with combined immunodeficiency, due to receive a stem cell transplant.

This clonotype has ten or more counts. CDR3 bases: TGTGCCACCAGTAGGAAGGCAGATACGCAGTATTTT. Translation: CATSRKADTQYF. The chain links TRBV24-1 to TRBJ2-3; no clear D. Trimming removed 6 bases from V and 4 bases from J, with 7 bases in between. Germline CDR1 and CDR2: KGHDR and SFDVKD. CDR3 size: 12 residues.

This clonotype was seen repeatedly, ten times or more. The V call is TRBV28, the J call TRBJ2-7; 7 nucleotides align to TRBD2. V was clipped by 2 bases and J by 2 bases; unmatched bases: 3. The CDR3 is made up of 14 amino acids. Germline CDR1 is MDHEN and CDR2 is SYDVKM. The CDR3 sequence: CASSLLAETYEQYF. The CDR3 DNA follows: TGTGCCAGCAGTTTACTAGCGGAAACCTACGAGCAGTACTTC.

This clonotype was picked up many times. This chain uses TRBV18 with TRBJ2-5; D might be TRBD1 or TRBD2, each matching 5 bases. The CDR3 contains 12 residues. Trimming shortened V by 4 bases and J by 5 bases, and 8 bases separated the two germline ends. CDR1 is KGHSH and CDR2 is LQKENI in the germline V gene. The CDR3 DNA reads as TGTGCCAGCTCACTCAGGGAGGAGACCCAGTACTTC. It codes for CASSLREETQYF.

Details on this clonotype: A single base separates this from a much larger clone, so it may be a read error. The conserved closing phenylalanine or tryptophan is absent in this CDR3, likely reflecting a read error. The chain uses TRBV20-1 and TRBJ2-7; 9 positions agree with TRBD2. Per the germline V gene, CDR1 is DFQATT and CDR2 is SNEGSKA (reference sequence). Germline trimming cut 6 bases from V and 2 bases from J; bases unmatched to any gene: 11. This CDR3 is 15 amino acids long. CDR3 in DNA: TGCAGTGCCGTCACAGGACTAGCGTTCACCTACGAGCAGTACTTG. Protein product: CSAVTGLAFTYEQYL.

This clonotype was seen once. This clone may be a read error of a much larger clone one base away. The conserved phenylalanine or tryptophan is not found at the CDR3 terminus, so this likely reflects a read error. This chain links TRBV29-1 with TRBJ1-1; D gene uncertain. CDR3 size: 9 residues. Germline CDR1 SQVTM, CDR2 ANQGSEA. V was shortened by 6 bases and J by 8 bases, with 7 bases between the two germline ends. This CDR3 is CSVGFEAFY. CDR3 coding DNA: TGCAGCGTGGGGTTCGAAGCTTTCTAT.

There are many counts of this clonotype. This chain joins TRBV4-3 and TRBJ2-5; possibly TRBD2 for D (6 bases). The V gene's germline CDR1 is LGHNA and CDR2 YSLEER. This CDR3 contains 20 residues. V dropped 0 bases and J dropped 5 bases, with 28 bases sitting between them. The CDR3 nucleotides read TGCGCCAGCAGCCAAGATGACCATCCCGGGAGAGGAGCCTCGAGCGAGACCCAGTACTTC. Its protein product is CASSQDDHPGRGASSETQYF.

This clonotype was seen many times. V and J are TRBV4-1 and TRBJ2-1; 8 positions match TRBD2. From germline, CDR1 is MGHRA and CDR2 YSYEKL. The CDR3 is 16 amino acids. V dropped 1 base and J dropped 2; count of bases not matched to a gene: 4. The CDR3 here is CASSQAGGATYNEQFF. The CDR3 DNA reads as TGCGCCAGCAGCCAAGCCGGGGGGGCAACCTACAATGAGCAGTTCTTC.

This clonotype has a count of ten or more. J is TRBJ2-5 and V is TRBV20-1; D gene unclear. The CDR3 is 10 amino acids. V lost 6 bases and J 7 bases, leaving 9 bases between the germline ends. Germline assignment: CDR1 DFQATT and CDR2 SNEGSKA (reference sequence). CDR3 bases: TGCAGTGCAGGAGTCGGGACCCAGTACTTC. It yields the protein CSAGVGTQYF.

This clonotype was seen repeatedly, ten times or more. V is TRBV7-9 and J is TRBJ2-3, with D maybe TRBD2 (6 bases). From germline, CDR1 is SEHNR and CDR2 FQNEAQ (reference sequence). Trimming took 5 bases from V and 9 from J, leaving 12 bases between them. The CDR3 is made up of 12 amino acids. The DNA for the CDR3 is TGTGCCAGCAGCCCCGGCGGGGACACGCAGTATTTT. Its protein product is CASSPGGDTQYF. The variable domain in full, completed from reference TRBV7-9 and TRBJ2-3, reads DTGVSQNPRHKITKRGQNVTFRCDPISEHNRLYWYRQTLGQGPEFLTYFQNEAQLEKSRLLSDRFSAERPKGSFSTLEIQRTEQGDSAMYLCASSPGGDTQYFGPGTRLTVL.